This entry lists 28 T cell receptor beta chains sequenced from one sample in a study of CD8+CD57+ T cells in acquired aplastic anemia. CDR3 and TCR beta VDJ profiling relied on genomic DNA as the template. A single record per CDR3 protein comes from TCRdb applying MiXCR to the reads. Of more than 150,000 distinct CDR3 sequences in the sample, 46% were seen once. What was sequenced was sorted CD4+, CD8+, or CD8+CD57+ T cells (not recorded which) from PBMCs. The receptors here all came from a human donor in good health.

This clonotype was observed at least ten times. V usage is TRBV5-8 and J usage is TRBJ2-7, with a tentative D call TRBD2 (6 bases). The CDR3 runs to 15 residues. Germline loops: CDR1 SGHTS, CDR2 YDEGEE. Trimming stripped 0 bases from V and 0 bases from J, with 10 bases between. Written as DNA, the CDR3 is TGTGCCAGCAGCTTGGGAGGGACTCGCTCCTACGAGCAGTACTTC. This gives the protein CASSLGGTRSYEQYF.

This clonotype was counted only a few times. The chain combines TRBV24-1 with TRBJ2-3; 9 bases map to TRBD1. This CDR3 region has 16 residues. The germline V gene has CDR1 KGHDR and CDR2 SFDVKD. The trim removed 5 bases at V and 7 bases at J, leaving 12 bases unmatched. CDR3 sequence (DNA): TGTGCCACCAGTGCATCGTGGACAGGGGACTCGAATACGCAGTATTTT. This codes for CATSASWTGDSNTQYF.

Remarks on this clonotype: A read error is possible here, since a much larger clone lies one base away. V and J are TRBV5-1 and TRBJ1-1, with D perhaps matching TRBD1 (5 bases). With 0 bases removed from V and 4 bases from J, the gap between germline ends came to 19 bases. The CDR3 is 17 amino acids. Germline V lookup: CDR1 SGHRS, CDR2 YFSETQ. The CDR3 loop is CASSLAACRGVGTEAFF. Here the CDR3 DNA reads TGCGCCAGCAGCTTGGCCGCCTGCAGAGGGGTTGGCACTGAAGCTTTCTTT.

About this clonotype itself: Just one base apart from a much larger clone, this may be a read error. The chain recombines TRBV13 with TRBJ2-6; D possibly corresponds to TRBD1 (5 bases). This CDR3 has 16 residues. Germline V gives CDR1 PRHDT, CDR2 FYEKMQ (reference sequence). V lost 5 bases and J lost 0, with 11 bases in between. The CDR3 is CASSGHRPSGANVLTF. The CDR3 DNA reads TGTGCCAGCAGCGGACACAGACCCTCTGGGGCCAACGTCCTGACTTTC. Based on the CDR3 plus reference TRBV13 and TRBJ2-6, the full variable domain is AAGVIQSPRHLIKEKRETATLKCYPIPRHDTVYWYQQGPGQDPQFLISFYEKMQSDKGSIPDRFSAQQFSDYHSELNMSSLELGDSALYFCASSGHRPSGANVLTFGAGSRLTVL.

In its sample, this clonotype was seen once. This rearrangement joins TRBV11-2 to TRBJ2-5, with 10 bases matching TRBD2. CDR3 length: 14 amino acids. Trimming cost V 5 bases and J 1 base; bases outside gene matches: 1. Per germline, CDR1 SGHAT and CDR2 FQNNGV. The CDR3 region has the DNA TGTGCCAGCAGCGGGACTAGCGTCCAAGAGACCCAGTACTTC. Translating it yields CASSGTSVQETQYF.

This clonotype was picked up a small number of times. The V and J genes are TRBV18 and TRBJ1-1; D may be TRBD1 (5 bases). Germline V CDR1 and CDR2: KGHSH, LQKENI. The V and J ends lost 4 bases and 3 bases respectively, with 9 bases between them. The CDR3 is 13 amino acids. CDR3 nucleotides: TGTGCCAGCTCACGGGGGGTAGACACTGAAGCTTTCTTT. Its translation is CASSRGVDTEAFF.

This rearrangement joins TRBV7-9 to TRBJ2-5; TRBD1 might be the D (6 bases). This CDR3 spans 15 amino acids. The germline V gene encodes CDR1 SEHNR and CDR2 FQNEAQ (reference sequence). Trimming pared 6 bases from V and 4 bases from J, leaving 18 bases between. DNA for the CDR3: TGTGCCAGCAGTTACGCAGGGGCGAAGGGAGAGACCCAGTACTTC. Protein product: CASSYAGAKGETQYF.

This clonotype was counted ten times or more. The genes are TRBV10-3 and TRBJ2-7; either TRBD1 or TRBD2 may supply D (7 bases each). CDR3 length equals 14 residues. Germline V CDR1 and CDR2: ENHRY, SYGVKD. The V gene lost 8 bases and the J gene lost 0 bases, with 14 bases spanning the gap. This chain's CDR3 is CAIGGGTDSYEQYF. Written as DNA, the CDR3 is TGTGCCATCGGGGGGGGGACAGACTCCTACGAGCAGTACTTC.

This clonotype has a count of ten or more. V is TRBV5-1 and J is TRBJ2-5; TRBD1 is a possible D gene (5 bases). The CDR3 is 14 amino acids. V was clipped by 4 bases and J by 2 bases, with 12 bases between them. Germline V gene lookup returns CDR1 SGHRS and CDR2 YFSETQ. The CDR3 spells CASSLGLIQETQYF. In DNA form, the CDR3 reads TGCGCCAGCAGCCTGGGGCTAATACAAGAGACCCAGTACTTC.

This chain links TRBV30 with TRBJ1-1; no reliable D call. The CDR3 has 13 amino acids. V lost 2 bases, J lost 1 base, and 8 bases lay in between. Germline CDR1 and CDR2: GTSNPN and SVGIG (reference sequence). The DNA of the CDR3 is TGTGCCTGGAGTACGGACTCGAACACTGAAGCTTTCTTT. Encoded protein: CAWSTDSNTEAFF.

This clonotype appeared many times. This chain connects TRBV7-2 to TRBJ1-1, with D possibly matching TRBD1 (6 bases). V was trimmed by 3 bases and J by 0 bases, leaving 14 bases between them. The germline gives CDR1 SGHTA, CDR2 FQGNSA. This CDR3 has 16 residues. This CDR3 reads CASSFIAGALNTEAFF. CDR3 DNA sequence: TGTGCCAGCAGCTTTATAGCAGGGGCCCTGAACACTGAAGCTTTCTTT.

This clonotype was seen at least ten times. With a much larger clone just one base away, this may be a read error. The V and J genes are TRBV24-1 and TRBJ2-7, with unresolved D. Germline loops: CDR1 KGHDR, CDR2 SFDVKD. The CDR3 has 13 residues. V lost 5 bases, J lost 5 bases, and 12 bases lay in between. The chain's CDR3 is CATSASGAHEQYF. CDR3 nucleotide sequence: TGTGCCACCAGTGCCTCAGGAGCCCACGAGCAGTACTTC.

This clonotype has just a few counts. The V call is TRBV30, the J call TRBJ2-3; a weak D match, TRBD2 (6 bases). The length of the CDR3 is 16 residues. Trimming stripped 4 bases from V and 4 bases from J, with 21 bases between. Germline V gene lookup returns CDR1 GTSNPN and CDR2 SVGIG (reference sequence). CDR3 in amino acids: CAWNGRRTGDPDTQYF. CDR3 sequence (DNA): TGTGCCTGGAACGGTCGGAGGACGGGAGATCCAGATACGCAGTATTTT.

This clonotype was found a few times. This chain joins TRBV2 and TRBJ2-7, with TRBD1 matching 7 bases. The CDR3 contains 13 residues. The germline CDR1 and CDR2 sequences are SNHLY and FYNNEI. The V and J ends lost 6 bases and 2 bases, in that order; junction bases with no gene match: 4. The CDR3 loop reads CASRPTGPYEQYF. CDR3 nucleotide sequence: TGTGCCAGCAGGCCGACAGGGCCCTACGAGCAGTACTTC.

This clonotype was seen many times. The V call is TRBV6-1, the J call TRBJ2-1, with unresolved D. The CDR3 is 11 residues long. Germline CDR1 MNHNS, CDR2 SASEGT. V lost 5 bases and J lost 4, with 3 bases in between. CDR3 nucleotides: TGTGCCAGCAGTATTTACAATGAGCAGTTCTTC. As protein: CASSIYNEQFF.

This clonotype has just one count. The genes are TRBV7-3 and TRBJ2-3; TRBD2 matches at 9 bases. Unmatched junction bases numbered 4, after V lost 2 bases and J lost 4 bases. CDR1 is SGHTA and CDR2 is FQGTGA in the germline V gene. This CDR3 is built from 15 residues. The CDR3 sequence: CASSLLAGSADTQYF. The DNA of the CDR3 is TGTGCCAGCAGCTTACTAGCGGGAAGCGCAGATACGCAGTATTTT.

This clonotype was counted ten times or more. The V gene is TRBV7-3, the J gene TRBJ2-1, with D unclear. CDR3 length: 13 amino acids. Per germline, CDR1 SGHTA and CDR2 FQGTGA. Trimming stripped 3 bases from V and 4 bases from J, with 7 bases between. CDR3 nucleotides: TGTGCCAGCAGCTTGAACAGATACAATGAGCAGTTCTTC. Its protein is CASSLNRYNEQFF. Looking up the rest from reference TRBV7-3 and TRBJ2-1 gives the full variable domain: GAGVSQTPSNKVTEKGKYVELRCDPISGHTALYWYRQSLGQGPEFLIYFQGTGAADDSGLPNDRFFAVRPEGSVSTLKIQRTERGDSAVYLCASSLNRYNEQFFGPGTRLTVL.

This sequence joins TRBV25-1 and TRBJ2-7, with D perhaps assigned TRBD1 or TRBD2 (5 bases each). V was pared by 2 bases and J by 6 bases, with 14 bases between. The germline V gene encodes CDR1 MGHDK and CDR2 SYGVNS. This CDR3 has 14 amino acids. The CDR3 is CASSEVGQGREQYF. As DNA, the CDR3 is TGTGCCAGCAGTGAAGTGGGTCAGGGACGCGAGCAGTACTTC.

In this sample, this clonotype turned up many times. CDR3 protein: CASRFLSTDTQYF. CDR3 nucleotide sequence: TGTGCCAGCAGATTCTTAAGCACAGATACGCAGTATTTT. The chain employs TRBV7-9 and TRBJ2-3; no clear D. Trimming shortened V by 6 bases and J by 0 bases, and 7 bases separated the two germline ends. CDR3 length: 13 residues. CDR1 SEHNR and CDR2 FQNEAQ come from the germline V gene (reference sequence).

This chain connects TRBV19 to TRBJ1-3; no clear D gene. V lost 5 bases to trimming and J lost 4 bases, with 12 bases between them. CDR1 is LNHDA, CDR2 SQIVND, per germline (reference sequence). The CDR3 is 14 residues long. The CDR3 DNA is TGTGCCAGTAGTCTGGGCGACCCGGGAAACACCATATATTTT. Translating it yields CASSLGDPGNTIYF.

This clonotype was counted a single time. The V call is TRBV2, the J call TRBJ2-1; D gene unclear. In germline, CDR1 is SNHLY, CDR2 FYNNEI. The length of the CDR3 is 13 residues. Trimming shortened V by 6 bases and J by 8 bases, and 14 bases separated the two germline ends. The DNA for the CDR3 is TGTGCCAGCAGCTTGCGTCAGGCCGATGAGCAGTTCTTC. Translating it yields CASSLRQADEQFF.

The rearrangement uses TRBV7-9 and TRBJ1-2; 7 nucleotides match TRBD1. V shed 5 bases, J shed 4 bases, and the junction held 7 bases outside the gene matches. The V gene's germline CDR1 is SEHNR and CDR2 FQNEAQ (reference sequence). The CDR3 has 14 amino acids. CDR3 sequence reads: CASSPRGDSYGYTF. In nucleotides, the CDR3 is TGTGCCAGCAGCCCCAGGGGGGACAGCTATGGCTACACCTTC.

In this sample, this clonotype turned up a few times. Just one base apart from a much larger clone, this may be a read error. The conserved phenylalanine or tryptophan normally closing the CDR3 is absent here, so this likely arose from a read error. CDR3 sequence: CASSIGGQTTYEQYL. The CDR3 DNA sequence: TGTGCCAGTAGTATAGGGGGACAGACAACCTACGAGCAGTACCTC. V usage is TRBV19 and J usage is TRBJ2-7, with 7 bases that match TRBD1. The CDR3 length is 15 residues. Germline CDR1 and CDR2: LNHDA and SQIVND (reference sequence). J lost 2 bases, V lost 1 base, and 5 bases had no gene match.

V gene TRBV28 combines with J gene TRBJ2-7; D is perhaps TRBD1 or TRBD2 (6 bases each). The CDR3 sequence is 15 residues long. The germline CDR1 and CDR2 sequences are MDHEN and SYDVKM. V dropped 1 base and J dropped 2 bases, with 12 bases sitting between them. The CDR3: CASSLLGGAPYEQYF. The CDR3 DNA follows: TGTGCCAGCAGTTTATTGGGGGGCGCCCCCTACGAGCAGTACTTC.

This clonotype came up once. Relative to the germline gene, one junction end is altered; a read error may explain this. The CDR3 spells CSGSAGAFSCNEQFF. The CDR3 DNA is TGCAGCGGCAGCGCAGGGGCCTTCTCCTGCAATGAGCAGTTCTTC. This sequence joins TRBV29-1 and TRBJ2-1, with D maybe TRBD1 (6 bases). This CDR3 is built from 15 residues. Germline V gene lookup returns CDR1 SQVTM and CDR2 ANQGSEA.

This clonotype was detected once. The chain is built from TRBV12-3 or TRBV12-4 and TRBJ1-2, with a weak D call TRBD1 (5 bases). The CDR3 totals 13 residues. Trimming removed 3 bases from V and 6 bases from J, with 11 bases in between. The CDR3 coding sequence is TGTGCCAGCAGTTTTCGGGAGGGGAATGGCTACACCTTC. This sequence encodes CASSFREGNGYTF.

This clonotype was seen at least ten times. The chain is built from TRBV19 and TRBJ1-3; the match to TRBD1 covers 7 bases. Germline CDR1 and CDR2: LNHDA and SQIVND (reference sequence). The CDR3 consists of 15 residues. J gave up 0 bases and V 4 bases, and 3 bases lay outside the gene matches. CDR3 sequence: CASSTGTVSGNTIYF. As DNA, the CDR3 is TGTGCCAGTAGTACCGGGACAGTCTCTGGAAACACCATATATTTT.

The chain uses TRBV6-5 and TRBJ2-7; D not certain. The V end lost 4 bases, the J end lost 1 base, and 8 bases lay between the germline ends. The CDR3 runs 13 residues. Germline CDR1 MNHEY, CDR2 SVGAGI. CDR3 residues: CASSFDRSYEQYF. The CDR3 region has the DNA TGTGCCAGCAGTTTCGACCGTTCCTACGAGCAGTACTTC.